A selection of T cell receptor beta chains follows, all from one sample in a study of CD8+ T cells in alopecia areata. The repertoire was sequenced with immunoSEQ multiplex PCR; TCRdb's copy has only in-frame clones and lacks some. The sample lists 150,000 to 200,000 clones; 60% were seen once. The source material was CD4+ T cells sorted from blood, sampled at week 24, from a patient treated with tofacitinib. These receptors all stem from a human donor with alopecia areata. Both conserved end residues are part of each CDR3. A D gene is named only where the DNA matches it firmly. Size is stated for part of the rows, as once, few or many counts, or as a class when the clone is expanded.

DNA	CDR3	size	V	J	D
TGCAGCGTCGACGACGGTACTAACTATGGCTACACCTTC	CSVDDGTNYGYTF	-	TRBV29-1	TRBJ1-2	-
TGTGCCAGCAATGGTCAGGGGGCGAGTGAAAAACTGTTTTTT	CASNGQGASEKLFF	-	TRBV6-1	TRBJ1-4	TRBD1
TGCGCCAGCAGCCAAGCCGGACAGGGGGCAAACACCGGGGAGCTGTTTTTT	CASSQAGQGANTGELFF	-	TRBV4-3	TRBJ2-2	TRBD1
TGCAGCGTTGGACTAGCGGCCACCTACAATGAGCAGTTCTTC	CSVGLAATYNEQFF	-	TRBV29-1	TRBJ2-1	TRBD2
TGTGCCAGCAGTGAAGCAACTTGGAGTGAGCAGTTCTTC	CASSEATWSEQFF	once	TRBV6-1	TRBJ2-1	-
TGTGCCACCCGGGGACAGAAGATTTCTGGAAACACCATATATTTT	CATRGQKISGNTIYF	few	TRBV10-3	TRBJ1-3	TRBD1
TGTGCCAGCAGTTACTCCCCCGGCTCCCCCGGGGGTGAGCAGTTCTTC	CASSYSPGSPGGEQFF	-	TRBV6-5	TRBJ2-1	-
TGTGCCTGGAGTGTACAAGGGGTCTATGGCTACACCTTC	CAWSVQGVYGYTF	-	TRBV30	TRBJ1-2	-
TGTGCCAGCAGAGGGACAAGGACGGCTAACACTGAAGCTTTCTTT	CASRGTRTANTEAFF	once	TRBV2	TRBJ1-1	-
TGCGCCAGCAGCTTGGGACAGATCGGTGGAGCTTTCTTT	CASSLGQIGGAFF	-	TRBV5-1	TRBJ1-1	-
TGCAGCGTTGAAGATCGGTCAGGACAGAACTATGGCTACACCTTC	CSVEDRSGQNYGYTF	-	TRBV29-1	TRBJ1-2	-
TGTGCCAGCAGGGGCGGGTTCGGACAGCCCCAGCATTTT	CASRGGFGQPQHF	-	TRBV6-1	TRBJ1-5	-
TGTGCCTGGAGTACGGTCAGACTCACCTACACCTTC	CAWSTVRLTYTF	-	TRBV30	TRBJ1-2	-
TGCGCCAGCAGCCAAGACCGACTAGCGGGGGCCGTGAACACCGGGGAGCTGTTTTTT	CASSQDRLAGAVNTGELFF	-	TRBV4-3	TRBJ2-2	TRBD2
TGTGCCAGCAGCTTTACTACTCAAGAGACCCAGTACTTC	CASSFTTQETQYF	few	TRBV7-2	TRBJ2-5	-
TGTGCCAGCAGTGTTTTGGAGACCCAGTACTTC	CASSVLETQYF	few	TRBV2	TRBJ2-5	-
TGCAGCGTTGATTACCCAGGGAACACTGAAGCTTTCTTT	CSVDYPGNTEAFF	-	TRBV29-1	TRBJ1-1	-
TGTGCCAGCAGTGAAGTGTTCCTGGGACAGGGTCCCACCTTC	CASSEVFLGQGPTF	-	TRBV2	TRBJ1-2	TRBD1
TGTGCCTGGCAGCGGGACTCCTACAATGAGCAGTTCTTC	CAWQRDSYNEQFF	few	TRBV30	TRBJ2-1	TRBD2
TGTGCCAGCAGTAGACACTTTGGGGCTCTCTACGAGCAGTACTTC	CASSRHFGALYEQYF	-	TRBV25-1	TRBJ2-7	-
TGCGCCAGCAGCTTGGGCCAGGGAGGACAGCCCCAGCATTTT	CASSLGQGGQPQHF	-	TRBV5-1	TRBJ1-5	-
TGTGCCAGCACCTCTTTAGCCCGCGCAGATACGCAGTATTTT	CASTSLARADTQYF	-	TRBV27	TRBJ2-3	-
TGCAGCGTGAAGGGGGCGCAATCTTCTGGCTACACCTTC	CSVKGAQSSGYTF	-	TRBV29-1	TRBJ1-2	TRBD1
TGTGCCAGCAGTGAAAATACAGGAGGTCGACTGTTTTTT	CASSENTGGRLFF	-	TRBV2	TRBJ1-4	-
TGCGCCAGCAGCCATCTGACAGGTAGTTCTGGGGCCAACGTCCTGACTTTC	CASSHLTGSSGANVLTF	-	TRBV4-3	TRBJ2-6	-
TGTGCCAGCAGCTTGGAATTTGAAGCTTTCTTT	CASSLEFEAFF	-	TRBV7-9	TRBJ1-1	-
TGTGCCAGCTCACCCCCTAGCGGGGTTGAGACCCAGTACTTC	CASSPPSGVETQYF	-	TRBV18	TRBJ2-5	TRBD2
TGTGCCAGCAGTCACGGGGGCCGGGTAGGGACCCAGTACTTC	CASSHGGRVGTQYF	-	TRBV5-6	TRBJ2-5	-
TGTGCCTGGAGTGTTTGGCGGGGCTCCATGAACACTGAAGCTTTCTTT	CAWSVWRGSMNTEAFF	-	TRBV30	TRBJ1-1	-
TGTGCCAGCAGCATAGTAGCGGGGGGAGTTACCGGGGAGCTGTTTTTT	CASSIVAGGVTGELFF	few	TRBV5-4	TRBJ2-2	TRBD2
TGCAGCGCCGACGTTGGGGGACGGGTGTCCGGGGAGCTGTTTTTT	CSADVGGRVSGELFF	-	TRBV29-1	TRBJ2-2	-
TGCAGCGTTGTAGGGTTATACGAGCAGTACTTC	CSVVGLYEQYF	-	TRBV29-1	TRBJ2-7	-
TGTGCCAGCAGTGAAGTCTGGAGGTTGACGGCTTCGAATCAGCCCCAGCATTTT	CASSEVWRLTASNQPQHF	few	TRBV6-1	TRBJ1-5	-
TGTGCCAGCAGCTTAAGCGCAGGGAACACTGAAGCTTTCTTT	CASSLSAGNTEAFF	-	TRBV7-3	TRBJ1-1	-
TGTGCCTGGAACAGGGGAGGCTATGGCTACACCTTC	CAWNRGGYGYTF	-	TRBV30	TRBJ1-2	TRBD1
TGCAGCGCCCGCGCCCCGGGGTCCTACGAGCAGTACTTC	CSARAPGSYEQYF	-	TRBV29-1	TRBJ2-7	-
TGCGCCAGCAGCTTGGAAGCCGGGAATTCACCCCTCCACTTT	CASSLEAGNSPLHF	-	TRBV5-1	TRBJ1-6	-